This T cell receptor (beta chain) is from a study of human T cells and chemical hapten exposure. About the research overall: Patch tests delivered 0.01% DPC to the upper back and were evaluated at 6 days.

The CDR3 extends over 12 amino acids. Looked up from germline, CDR1 is ENHRY and CDR2 is SYGVKD. V lost 10 bases to trimming and J lost 1 base, with 10 bases between them. TCRdb reanalysed the RACE reads using MiXCR and keeps one entry per CDR3 protein. This repertoire shows approximately 80,000 distinct CDR3 sequences, over 10% found once; its top ten account for 5.7%. Stated time point: patch test 3, about 24 weeks after DPC sensitization. The sample's treatment: therapeutic diphenylcyclopropenone sensitization with weekly scalp DPC. Researchers sampled blood before each patch test went on. The authors' total RNA extraction used unfractionated whole blood. Whole-study results and caveats: Relative to control repertoires, expanded TCRs gave rise to significantly more large CDR3 similarity clusters.

With regard to this clonotype: Its matching antigen is unknown.

The source of this sequence is a woman aged 45-65 years with alopecia areata. Some clones in this sample may be carry-over from other donors' samples. V gene TRBV10-3 combines with J gene TRBJ1-1; perhaps TRBD1 as D (5 bases). The sample here was whole blood, taken in connection with sensitization to the hapten diphenylcyclopropenone (DPC). CDR3: CATTDRNTEAFF. The CDR3 DNA is TGTGCCACCACCGACAGGAACACTGAAGCTTTCTTT.